This entry lists 3 T cell receptor beta chains sequenced from one sample in a study of blood T cell repertoires in COVID-19. Method: immunoSEQ multiplex PCR; TCRdb's copy keeps in-frame clones and lacks some. The sample lists some 120,000 clones, almost 80% occurring once. Sequencing used peripheral blood. The origin of the receptors is a human donor in a cohort sampled during active COVID-19.

This clone is a singleton in its sample. The chain joins TRBV10-3 to TRBJ2-2, with a weak D call TRBD2 (5 bases). The CDR3 is 14 residues long. Germline-derived CDR1 and CDR2 are ENHRY and SYGVKD. V gave up 2 bases and J gave up 3 bases, with 7 bases separating them. DNA for the CDR3: TGTGCCATCAGTGAGGTGAGGGACACCGGGGAGCTGTTTTTT. It yields the protein CAISEVRDTGELFF.

The CDR3 loop is CASSYSQGEQFF. Written as DNA, the CDR3 is TGTGCCAGCAGTTACTCTCAGGGGGAGCAGTTCTTC. This chain uses TRBV6-5 with TRBJ2-1; D might be TRBD1 (6 bases). Germline V CDR1 and CDR2: MNHEY, SVGAGI. The CDR3 consists of 12 residues. Trimming shortened V by 0 bases and J by 10 bases, and 7 bases separated the two germline ends.

The chain carries TRBV5-5 and TRBJ2-7; D remains unclear. Looked up from germline, CDR1 is SGHKS and CDR2 is YYEKEE (reference sequence). The V end was cut by 5 bases, the J end by 5 bases, with 14 bases between. The CDR3 is 13 amino acids. The CDR3 region is CASRMGPWDEQYF. The DNA of the CDR3 is TGTGCCAGCAGAATGGGCCCTTGGGACGAGCAGTACTTC.